These 15 T cell receptor beta chains originate from one sample sequenced in a study of control samples from healthy donors and cancer patients. Profiling relied on immunoSEQ multiplex PCR, and the TCRdb table lists in-frame clones only, not all of them. The sample includes about 120,000 clones, more than 70% of them seen just once. Material for sequencing was blood. The receptors derive from a man aged 45-60 years in good health.

This sequence joins TRBV11-2 and TRBJ1-1, with D unresolved. The V gene's germline CDR1 is SGHAT and CDR2 FQNNGV. The CDR3 length is 15 residues. The ends were cut back, 3 bases at V and 4 bases at J, with 15 bases in the middle. As DNA, the CDR3 is TGTGCCAGCAGCTTTCGACAAGGCACAAGCACTGAAGCTTTCTTT. Translating gives CASSFRQGTSTEAFF.

J is TRBJ1-2 and V is TRBV4-3; 7 bases line up with TRBD1. V shed 0 bases, J shed 4 bases, and the junction held 8 bases outside the gene matches. The V gene's germline CDR1 is LGHNA and CDR2 YSLEER. The CDR3 is 16 amino acids. The CDR3 DNA is TGCGCCAGCAGCCAAGAAGCGGCCAGGGGGTCCTATGGCTACACCTTC. It specifies CASSQEAARGSYGYTF.

This clone appeared a few times. This chain joins TRBV7-6 and TRBJ2-7; 8 positions agree with TRBD1. Germline V gives CDR1 SGHVS, CDR2 FNYEAQ. Trimming removed 0 bases from V and 3 bases from J; junction bases left unmatched: 7. This CDR3 region has 16 residues. CDR3 bases: TGTGCCAGCAGCTTAGCCCCCGACAGGGGTGACTACGAGCAGTACTTC. Its protein is CASSLAPDRGDYEQYF.

The table lists this clone with a count of one. This chain joins TRBV15 and TRBJ2-5; D remains ambiguous. Germline CDR1 reads LNHNV; CDR2 reads YYDKDF (reference sequence). V was cut by 1 base and J by 0 bases, with 6 bases left in between. The CDR3 totals 14 residues. The CDR3 here is CATSRAGDQETQYF. For the CDR3, the DNA is TGTGCCACCAGCAGAGCTGGGGACCAAGAGACCCAGTACTTC. Combining the CDR3 with reference TRBV15 and TRBJ2-5 gives the whole variable domain DAMVIQNPRYQVTQFGKPVTLSCSQTLNHNVMYWYQQKSSQAPKLLFHYYDKDFNNEADTPDNFQSRRPNTSFCFLDIRSPGLGDTAMYLCATSRAGDQETQYFGPGTRLLVL.

The rearrangement joins TRBV20-1 to TRBJ1-2; tentatively, D is TRBD1 (5 bases). Looked up from germline, CDR1 is DFQATT and CDR2 is SNEGSKA (reference sequence). The germline V and J ends were trimmed by 3 bases and 8 bases, with 10 bases remaining between them. The CDR3 length is 11 residues. CDR3 residues: CSARFRVGYTF. DNA for the CDR3: TGCAGTGCTAGGTTCAGGGTCGGCTACACCTTC.

This chain connects TRBV6-2 or TRBV6-3 to TRBJ2-5; TRBD2 agrees at 15 bases. Germline V gene lookup returns CDR1 MNHEY and CDR2 SVGEGT. This CDR3 contains 19 residues. V was pared by 2 bases and J by 4 bases, with 11 bases of the junction left unmatched. Here the CDR3 DNA reads TGTGCCAGCAGTTACCCTGGACTAGCGGGGGGGCGGCGGGTAGAGACCCAGTACTTC. Residues: CASSYPGLAGGRRVETQYF.

The CDR3 DNA is TGTGCCTGTTTTTCCACCGGGGAGCTGTTTTTT. Translating it yields CACFSTGELFF. The V and J genes are TRBV30 and TRBJ2-2; D unresolved. Germline V gives CDR1 GTSNPN, CDR2 SVGIG (reference sequence). Trimming removed 6 bases from V and 4 bases from J, with 6 bases in between. The CDR3 has 11 residues.

The chain links TRBV18 to TRBJ2-3; 7 bases agree with TRBD1. Germline lookup yields CDR1 KGHSH and CDR2 LQKENI. This CDR3 has 16 residues. The V gene end was trimmed by 2 bases and the J gene end by 6 bases; junction bases not matched to a gene: 11. The CDR3: CASSPVRQGTGDTQYF. CDR3 coding DNA: TGTGCCAGCTCACCAGTGAGACAGGGAACAGGGGATACGCAGTATTTT.

This rearrangement joins TRBV15 to TRBJ1-2, with 8 bases matching TRBD1. The length of the CDR3 is 15 residues. Germline lookup yields CDR1 LNHNV and CDR2 YYDKDF (reference sequence). J was trimmed by 7 bases and V by 1 base; bases with no gene match: 8. The CDR3 reads CATSRGAQGASGYTF. The CDR3 nucleotides read TGTGCCACCAGCAGAGGGGCCCAGGGGGCGAGTGGCTACACCTTC.

The chain joins TRBV6-2 or TRBV6-3 to TRBJ1-1; weak D call: TRBD1 (5 bases). The CDR3 length is 20 residues. Per germline, CDR1 MNHEY and CDR2 SVGEGT. V dropped 0 bases and J dropped 1 base, with 24 bases sitting between them. This CDR3 is CASSYSRFKLKETANTEAFF. The CDR3, as DNA: TGTGCCAGCAGTTACTCGAGGTTTAAATTAAAGGAGACAGCGAACACTGAAGCTTTCTTT.

The gene calls are TRBV7-7 and TRBJ2-5, with TRBD2 matching over 8 bases. The V gene's germline CDR1 is SSHAT and CDR2 FNYEAQ (reference sequence). Losses at the gene ends were 5 bases for V and 2 bases for J; bases not matched to a gene: 4. The CDR3 runs 14 residues. DNA of the CDR3: TGTGCCAGCAGCCACGGACTAGCTCAAGAGACCCAGTACTTC. This sequence encodes CASSHGLAQETQYF.

The V gene is TRBV9, the J gene TRBJ2-5, with D possibly being TRBD1 or TRBD2 (6 bases each). CDR3 length: 15 residues. Trimming cost V 0 bases and J 5 bases, with 14 bases left between them. Germline V lookup: CDR1 SGDLS, CDR2 YYNGEE. The CDR3 region is CASSVGTGAGETQYF. The DNA for the CDR3 is TGTGCCAGCAGCGTAGGAACGGGGGCCGGGGAGACCCAGTACTTC. The full variable domain, rest sourced from reference TRBV9 and TRBJ2-5, is DSGVTQTPKHLITATGQRVTLRCSPRSGDLSVYWYQQSLDQGLQFLIQYYNGEERAKGNILERFSAQQFPDLHSELNLSSLELGDSALYFCASSVGTGAGETQYFGPGTRLLVL.

The chain recombines TRBV2 with TRBJ2-2; 11 nucleotides match TRBD1. Germline V gene sequence: CDR1 SNHLY, CDR2 FYNNEI. V lost 6 bases and J lost 6; bases outside the gene matches: 6. CDR3 length: 15 amino acids. The CDR3 loop is CASRGQGGQAGELFF. CDR3 in DNA: TGTGCCAGCAGGGGACAGGGGGGTCAAGCCGGGGAGCTGTTTTTT.

The CDR3, as DNA: TGTGCCAGCAGCTTAGGGGCAGGGGATTACTATGGCTACACCTTC. As protein: CASSLGAGDYYGYTF. J is TRBJ1-2 and V is TRBV7-8; D may be TRBD1 (6 bases). Germline V gene data show CDR1 as SGHVS and CDR2 as FQNEAQ. With 1 base removed from V and 3 bases from J, the gap between germline ends came to 12 bases. This CDR3 comprises 15 residues.

The chain employs TRBV5-1 and TRBJ2-2; possible D gene TRBD1, 5 bases. From germline, CDR1 is SGHRS and CDR2 YFSETQ. CDR3 length: 17 amino acids. Trimming removed 2 bases at V and 3 bases at J, with 17 bases between. The CDR3 is CASSFDTGTRYTGELFF. The CDR3 DNA reads as TGCGCCAGCAGCTTTGACACAGGAACGAGGTACACCGGGGAGCTGTTTTTT.